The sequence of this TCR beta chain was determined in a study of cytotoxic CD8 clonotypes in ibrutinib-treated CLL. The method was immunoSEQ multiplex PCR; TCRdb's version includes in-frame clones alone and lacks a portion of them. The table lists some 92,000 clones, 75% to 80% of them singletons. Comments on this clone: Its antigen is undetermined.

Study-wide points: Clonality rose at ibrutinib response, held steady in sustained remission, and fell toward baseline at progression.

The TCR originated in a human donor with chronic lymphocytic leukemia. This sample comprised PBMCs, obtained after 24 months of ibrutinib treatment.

CDR3 residues: CATFTGNSEAFF. Written as DNA, the CDR3 is TGTGCCACATTTACAGGAAATTCTGAAGCTTTCTTT. V usage is TRBV19 and J usage is TRBJ1-1; weak D call: TRBD1 (5 bases). The CDR3 is made up of 12 amino acids. V was pared by 10 bases and J by 6 bases, with 15 bases between. The germline V gene encodes CDR1 LNHDA and CDR2 SQIVND (reference sequence).